This T cell receptor beta chain was sequenced for a study of identical twins. Germline V gene sequence: CDR1 SNHLY, CDR2 FYNNEI. Trimming shortened V by 0 bases and J by 6 bases, and 15 bases separated the two germline ends. The CDR3 length is 16 residues. Donors uniformly comprised healthy Caucasians. A note on this clonotype: Its antigen remains unidentified.

General study findings and limits: Partial confounding of zero-insertion analyses by invariant MAIT and iNKT cells was possible. Fewer insertions were carried by abundant cord blood beta clonotypes, but none was seen in memory repertoires.

TCRdb independently ran MiXCR on the 5' RACE reads; one entry per CDR3 protein. This table has more than 1.5 million distinct CDR3 sequences, around 29% appearing once. The J gene is TRBJ1-5, the V gene TRBV2, with a weak D call TRBD1 (5 bases). This TCR derives from a newborn girl in good health. The sequenced material came from cord blood. The CDR3 spells CASSEALWGVGQPQHF. The DNA of the CDR3 is TGTGCCAGCAGTGAAGCGCTTTGGGGGGTAGGTCAGCCCCAGCATTTT.